This T cell receptor beta chain was found in a study of control samples from healthy donors and cancer patients. The V and J ends lost 4 bases and 7 bases respectively, with 16 bases between them. Germline V CDR1 and CDR2: LNHDA, SQIVND (reference sequence). The CDR3 has 15 amino acids. Sequencing used immunoSEQ multiplex PCR; TCRdb keeps in-frame clones, though not all of them. The table lists 200,000 to 250,000 clones, 85% to 95% of them singletons. The sequenced material came from blood. This sequence originates from a man aged 50-60 years in good health. The chain recombines TRBV19 with TRBJ1-4, with a tentative D call TRBD1 (6 bases). The CDR3 nucleotides are TGTGCCAGTAGTACCCCGGGACAATCAGGTGAAAAACTGTTTTTT. It is translated as CASSTPGQSGEKLFF.